The sample holds a few counts of the clone carrying this T cell receptor (beta chain). The antigen remains undetermined. The sequenced template was cDNA made from the entire isolated RNA. Assay used: immunoSEQ multiplex PCR; TCRdb lists only in-frame clones, some missing. The sample holds 300,000 or so clones, roughly an eighth seen once. The source of the sample is a study of beta chain features in type 1 diabetes. Points from the study as a whole: TCRB rearrangement may or may not be influenced by HLA type; here this remained unresolved. Among patients with Type 1 diabetes, TCRB CDR3s were moderately but significantly shorter in every one of the four CD4+ subsets. Researchers reported that naive, central memory and Treg TCRB repertoires appeared more similar in patients than in healthy donors.

Trimming took 1 base from V and 1 from J; bases not matched to a gene: 3. CDR3 size: 15 residues. The V gene's germline CDR1 is LNHDA and CDR2 SQIVND (reference sequence). Sample: naive CD4+ T cells from blood. The chain couples TRBV19 to TRBJ2-7, with 8 bases aligning to TRBD2. The clonotype originates from a man aged 30-40 years with type 1 diabetes. The CDR3 spells CASSIVTSGSYEQYF. The CDR3 DNA is TGTGCCAGTAGTATAGTAACTAGCGGATCCTACGAGCAGTACTTC.